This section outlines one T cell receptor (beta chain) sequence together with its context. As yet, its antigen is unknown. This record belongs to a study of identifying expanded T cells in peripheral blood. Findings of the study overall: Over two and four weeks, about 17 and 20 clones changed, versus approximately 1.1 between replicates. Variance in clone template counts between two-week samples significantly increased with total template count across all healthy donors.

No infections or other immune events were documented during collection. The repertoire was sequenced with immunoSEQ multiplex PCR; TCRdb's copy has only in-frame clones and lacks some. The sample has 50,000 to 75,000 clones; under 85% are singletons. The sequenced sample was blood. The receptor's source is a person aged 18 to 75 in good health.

In DNA form, the CDR3 reads TGCGCCAGCAGCCAAGATTGGCGGTTTGAAGCCGGGGAGCTGTTTTTT. Residues: CASSQDWRFEAGELFF. This chain connects TRBV4-1 to TRBJ2-2; D gene unclear. With 0 bases removed from V and 6 bases from J, the gap between germline ends came to 14 bases. CDR3 length: 16 amino acids. Germline V CDR1 and CDR2: MGHRA, YSYEKL.